The entry below describes one T cell receptor (beta chain). This clone was detected ten times or more. Its antigen remains unidentified. No much larger clone is present one base from it, and per-base qualities are unavailable. The V and J ends are trimmed by 0 bases and 1 base, leaving 12 bases between them. The cysteine opens and the phenylalanine closes a CDR3 of 15 amino acids. Kept here is only the CDR3 DNA, which spans 45 bases and is read in frame from base 1. The germline V gene supplies CDR1 SQVTM and CDR2 ANQGSEA. Whole blood was collected in K2EDTA tubes by collaborating institutions according to the institutions' own protocols. For TCRbeta analysis, collaborator samples were shipped as frozen whole blood, as isolated PBMCs, or as DNA extracted from either sample type. TCRbeta CDR3 regions were amplified from genomic DNA using the immunoSEQ Assay, a bias-controlled multiplex PCR. As for the authors' bioinformatics: The number of nucleated cells in each sample was estimated from the amplification of reference gene primers within the assay. Sequence reads were collapsed and filtered to measure the absolute abundance of every unique TCRbeta CDR3 rearrangement. For each sample, productive Simpson clonality was calculated by taking the square root of Simpson's diversity index across productive rearrangements. Sourced from immuneACCESS, this table was stored by TCRdb with only in-frame sequences that have V and J called. A share of the clones is absent; for the studies checked, an unresolved V gene accounts for under half, and the remainder has no known explanation. V, J and clone size reflect that table, while D and trimming were determined from the DNA. The sample contains 100,000 or so clones, roughly nine tenths of them found a single time. Over 0.95% of the sample rests with the top ten.

The source of the sample is a study of blood T cell repertoires in COVID-19 (dated by TCRdb to between 2020 and 2021). About the study as a whole: Collaborator samples came from the United States, Italy and Spain and covered acute and convalescent phases of COVID-19. Samples came from the ongoing ImmuneRACE study (first 160 participants) plus 1,254 subjects from 6 global collaborators. The repertoires were made available in a free public database intended to serve as a resource for research on the immune response to SARS-CoV-2. The prospective study material was composed of cDNA or gDNA derived from T cells, B-cell-depleted T cells, or PBMCs. The dataset comprised deeply sampled blood TCRbeta repertoires from subjects exposed to, actively infected with, or recovered from COVID-19. Where HLA class I and class II types were available, the types were taken from metadata supplied by the sample provider, not from assay-based typing. Nearly every sample came with metadata listing a de-identified subject ID, COVID-19 status, age in years and sex. The study at large found these results: How much clinical and demographic metadata was included differed by source and by participant, and the metadata was provided uncurated.

Sequencing input: peripheral blood. This sequence was found in a man in his sixties with acute or convalescent COVID-19. The rearrangement combines TRBV29-1 with TRBJ1-1, with the identity of the D gene unclear. The nucleotide sequence reads as follows: TGCAGCGTTGAAGATTCCGGACGGGAGAACACTGAAGCTTTCTTT. Translated, it gives CSVEDSGRENTEAFF.